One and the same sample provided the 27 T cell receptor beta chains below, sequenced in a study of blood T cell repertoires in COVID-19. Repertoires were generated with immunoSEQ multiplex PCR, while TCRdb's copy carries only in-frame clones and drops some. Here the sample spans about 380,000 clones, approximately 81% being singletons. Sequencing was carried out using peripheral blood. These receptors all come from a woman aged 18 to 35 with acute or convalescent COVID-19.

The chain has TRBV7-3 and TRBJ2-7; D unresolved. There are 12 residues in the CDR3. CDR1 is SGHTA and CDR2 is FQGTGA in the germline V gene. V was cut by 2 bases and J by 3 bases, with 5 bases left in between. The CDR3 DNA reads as TGTGCCAGCAGCTTAGCGGACTACGAGCAGTACTTC. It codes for CASSLADYEQYF. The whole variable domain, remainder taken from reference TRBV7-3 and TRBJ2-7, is GAGVSQTPSNKVTEKGKYVELRCDPISGHTALYWYRQSLGQGPEFLIYFQGTGAADDSGLPNDRFFAVRPEGSVSTLKIQRTERGDSAVYLCASSLADYEQYFGPGTRLTVT.

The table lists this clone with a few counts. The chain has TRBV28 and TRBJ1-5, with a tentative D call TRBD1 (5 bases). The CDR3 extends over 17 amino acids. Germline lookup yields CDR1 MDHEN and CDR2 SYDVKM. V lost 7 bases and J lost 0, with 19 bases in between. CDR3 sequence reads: CASTPPGGQYSNQPQHF. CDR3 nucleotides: TGTGCCAGCACCCCACCGGGGGGTCAGTATAGCAATCAGCCCCAGCATTTT.

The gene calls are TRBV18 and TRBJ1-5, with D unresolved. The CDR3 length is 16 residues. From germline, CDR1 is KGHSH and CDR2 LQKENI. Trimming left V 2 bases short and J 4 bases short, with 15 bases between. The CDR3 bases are TGTGCCAGCTCACCAGGACTTGGGTCGGGTAATCAGCCCCAGCATTTT. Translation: CASSPGLGSGNQPQHF.

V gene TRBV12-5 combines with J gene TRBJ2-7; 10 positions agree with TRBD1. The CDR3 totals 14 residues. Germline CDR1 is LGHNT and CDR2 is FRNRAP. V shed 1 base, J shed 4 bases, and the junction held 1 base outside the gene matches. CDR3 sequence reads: CASGLAGQGYEQYF. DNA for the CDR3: TGTGCTAGTGGTTTGGCGGGACAGGGGTACGAGCAGTACTTC.

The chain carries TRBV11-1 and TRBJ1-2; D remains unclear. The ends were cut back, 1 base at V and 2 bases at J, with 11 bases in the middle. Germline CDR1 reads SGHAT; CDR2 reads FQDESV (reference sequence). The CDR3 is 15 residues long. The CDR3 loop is CASSLEYGGNYGYTF. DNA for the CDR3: TGTGCCAGCAGCTTAGAGTATGGCGGCAACTATGGCTACACCTTC.

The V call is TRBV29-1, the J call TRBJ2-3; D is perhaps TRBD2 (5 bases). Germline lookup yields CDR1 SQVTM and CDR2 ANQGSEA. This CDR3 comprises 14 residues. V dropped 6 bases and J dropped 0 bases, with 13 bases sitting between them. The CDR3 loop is CSVTRGLSTDTQYF. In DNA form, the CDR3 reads TGCAGCGTCACACGAGGACTGAGCACAGATACGCAGTATTTT.

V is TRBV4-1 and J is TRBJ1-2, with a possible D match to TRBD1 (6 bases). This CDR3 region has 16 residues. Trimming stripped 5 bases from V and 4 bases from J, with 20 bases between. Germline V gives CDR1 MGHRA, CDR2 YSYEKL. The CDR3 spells CASSSRGVDRTYGYTF. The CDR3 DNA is TGCGCCAGCAGCTCAAGAGGGGTGGACAGAACCTATGGCTACACCTTC.

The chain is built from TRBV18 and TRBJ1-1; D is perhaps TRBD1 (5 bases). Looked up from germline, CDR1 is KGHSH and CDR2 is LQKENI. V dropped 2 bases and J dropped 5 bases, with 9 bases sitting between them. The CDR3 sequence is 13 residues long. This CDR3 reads CASSPSGVTEAFF. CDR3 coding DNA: TGTGCCAGCTCACCATCGGGGGTAACTGAAGCTTTCTTT.

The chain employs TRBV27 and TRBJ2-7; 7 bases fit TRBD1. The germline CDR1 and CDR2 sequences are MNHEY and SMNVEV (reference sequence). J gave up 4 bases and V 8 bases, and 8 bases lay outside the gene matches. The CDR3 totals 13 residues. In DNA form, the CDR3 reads TGTGCCAGCGCACCGACAGGGTTATACGAGCAGTACTTC. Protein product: CASAPTGLYEQYF.

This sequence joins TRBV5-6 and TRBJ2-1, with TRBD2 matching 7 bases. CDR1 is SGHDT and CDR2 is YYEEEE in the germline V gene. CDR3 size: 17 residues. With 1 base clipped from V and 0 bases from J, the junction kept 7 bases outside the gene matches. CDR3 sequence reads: CASSLFRASGSYNEQFF. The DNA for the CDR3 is TGTGCCAGCAGCTTGTTCCGAGCTAGCGGCTCCTACAATGAGCAGTTCTTC. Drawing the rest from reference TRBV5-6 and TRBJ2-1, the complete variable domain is DAGVTQSPTHLIKTRGQQVTLRCSPKSGHDTVSWYQQALGQGPQFIFQYYEEEERQRGNFPDRFSGHQFPNYSSELNVNALLLGDSALYLCASSLFRASGSYNEQFFGPGTRLTVL.

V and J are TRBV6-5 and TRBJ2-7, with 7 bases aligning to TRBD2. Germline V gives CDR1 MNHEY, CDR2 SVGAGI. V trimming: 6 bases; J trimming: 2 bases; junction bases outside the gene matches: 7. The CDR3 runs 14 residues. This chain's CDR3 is CASSPLAPTYEQYF. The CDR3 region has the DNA TGTGCCAGCAGCCCACTAGCGCCTACCTACGAGCAGTACTTC.

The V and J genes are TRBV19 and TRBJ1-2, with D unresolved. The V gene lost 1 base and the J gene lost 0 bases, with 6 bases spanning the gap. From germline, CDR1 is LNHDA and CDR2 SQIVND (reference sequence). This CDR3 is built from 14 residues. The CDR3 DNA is TGTGCCAGTAGTATAGGGGCAGCTAACTATGGCTACACCTTC. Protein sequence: CASSIGAANYGYTF.

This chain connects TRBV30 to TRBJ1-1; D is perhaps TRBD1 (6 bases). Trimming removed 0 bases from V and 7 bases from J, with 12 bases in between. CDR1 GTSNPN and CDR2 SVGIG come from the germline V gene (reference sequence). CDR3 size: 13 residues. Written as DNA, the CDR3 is TGTGCCTGGAGTGTACGGGGGGCGAATGAAGCTTTCTTT. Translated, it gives CAWSVRGANEAFF.

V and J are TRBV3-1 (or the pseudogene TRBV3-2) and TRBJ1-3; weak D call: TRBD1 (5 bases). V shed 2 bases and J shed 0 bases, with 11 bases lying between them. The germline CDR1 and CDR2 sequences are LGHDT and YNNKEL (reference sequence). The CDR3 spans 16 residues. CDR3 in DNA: TGTGCCAGCAGCCAAAAAAGACAGAGCTCTGGAAACACCATATATTTT. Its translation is CASSQKRQSSGNTIYF.

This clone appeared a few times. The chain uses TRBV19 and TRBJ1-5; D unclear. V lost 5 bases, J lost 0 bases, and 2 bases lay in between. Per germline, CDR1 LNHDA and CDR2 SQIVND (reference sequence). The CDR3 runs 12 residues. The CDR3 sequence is CASSYSNQPQHF. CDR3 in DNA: TGTGCCAGTAGTTATAGCAATCAGCCCCAGCATTTT.

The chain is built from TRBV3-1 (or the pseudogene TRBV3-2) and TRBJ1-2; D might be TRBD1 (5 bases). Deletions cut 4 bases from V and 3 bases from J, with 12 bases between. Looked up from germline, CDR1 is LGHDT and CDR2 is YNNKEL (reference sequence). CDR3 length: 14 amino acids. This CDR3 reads CASSLAGGYYGYTF. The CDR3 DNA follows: TGTGCCAGCAGCCTCGCGGGGGGTTACTATGGCTACACCTTC.

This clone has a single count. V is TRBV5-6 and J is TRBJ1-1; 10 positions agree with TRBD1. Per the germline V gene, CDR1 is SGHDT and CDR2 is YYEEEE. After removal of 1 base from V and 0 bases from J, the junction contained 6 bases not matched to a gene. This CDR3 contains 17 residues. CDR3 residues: CASSLPRGQGMNTEAFF. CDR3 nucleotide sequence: TGTGCCAGCAGCTTGCCAAGGGGACAGGGGATGAACACTGAAGCTTTCTTT.

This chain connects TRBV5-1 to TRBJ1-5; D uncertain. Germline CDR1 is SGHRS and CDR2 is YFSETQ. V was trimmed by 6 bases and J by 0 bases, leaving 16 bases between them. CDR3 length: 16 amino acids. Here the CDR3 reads CASTYGGGNSNQPQHF. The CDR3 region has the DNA TGCGCCAGCACCTACGGCGGAGGGAATAGCAATCAGCCCCAGCATTTT.

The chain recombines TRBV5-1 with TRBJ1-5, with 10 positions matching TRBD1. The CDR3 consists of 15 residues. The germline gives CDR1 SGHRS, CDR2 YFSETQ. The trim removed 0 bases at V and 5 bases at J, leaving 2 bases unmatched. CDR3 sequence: CASSLAGTGDQPQHF. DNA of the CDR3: TGCGCCAGCAGCTTGGCCGGGACAGGGGATCAGCCCCAGCATTTT.

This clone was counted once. CDR3 loop: CASSPPGLAGFNEQFF. The CDR3 DNA is TGTGCCAGCAGTCCACCAGGACTAGCGGGGTTCAATGAGCAGTTCTTC. The V and J genes are TRBV28 and TRBJ2-1, with 12 bases identical to TRBD2. The CDR3 is made up of 16 amino acids. Germline CDR1 MDHEN, CDR2 SYDVKM. V dropped 5 bases and J dropped 6; count of bases not matched to a gene: 8.

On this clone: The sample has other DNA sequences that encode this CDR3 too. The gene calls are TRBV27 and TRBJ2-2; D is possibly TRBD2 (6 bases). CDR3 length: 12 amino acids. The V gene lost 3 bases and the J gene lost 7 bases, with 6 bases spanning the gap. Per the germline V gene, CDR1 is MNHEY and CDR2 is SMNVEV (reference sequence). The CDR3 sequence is CASSLGGGELFF. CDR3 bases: TGTGCCAGCAGTTTGGGGGGCGGGGAGCTGTTTTTT.

CDR3 sequence (DNA): TGTGCCAGTATTAAAGGGGGAATTGGGCATGGCTACACCTTC. Its translation: CASIKGGIGHGYTF. The chain joins TRBV19 to TRBJ1-2, with D maybe TRBD1 (6 bases). Trimming shortened V by 7 bases and J by 6 bases, and 18 bases separated the two germline ends. This CDR3 is built from 14 residues. Germline lookup yields CDR1 LNHDA and CDR2 SQIVND (reference sequence).

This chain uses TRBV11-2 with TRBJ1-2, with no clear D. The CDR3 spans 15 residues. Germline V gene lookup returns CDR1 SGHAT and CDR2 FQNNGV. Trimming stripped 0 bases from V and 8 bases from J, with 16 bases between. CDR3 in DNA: TGTGCCAGCAGCTTAGATGCGGTCACCCGAGGCGGCTACACCTTC. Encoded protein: CASSLDAVTRGGYTF.

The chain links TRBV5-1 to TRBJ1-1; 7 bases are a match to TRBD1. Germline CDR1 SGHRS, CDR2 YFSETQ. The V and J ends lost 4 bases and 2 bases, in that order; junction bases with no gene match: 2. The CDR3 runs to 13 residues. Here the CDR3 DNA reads TGCGCCAGCAGCGGGACAGACAACACTGAAGCTTTCTTT. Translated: CASSGTDNTEAFF.

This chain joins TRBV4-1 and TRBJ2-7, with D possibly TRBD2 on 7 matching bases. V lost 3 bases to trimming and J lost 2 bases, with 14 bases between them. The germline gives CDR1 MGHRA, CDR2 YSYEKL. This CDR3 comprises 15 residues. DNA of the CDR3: TGCGCCAGCAGCCAGGGGGGGGACATTACCTACGAGCAGTACTTC. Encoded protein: CASSQGGDITYEQYF.

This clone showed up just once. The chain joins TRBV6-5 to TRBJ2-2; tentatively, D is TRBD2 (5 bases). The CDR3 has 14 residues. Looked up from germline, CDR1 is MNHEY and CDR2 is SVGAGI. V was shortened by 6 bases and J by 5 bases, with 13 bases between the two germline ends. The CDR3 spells CASRGVAVTGELFF. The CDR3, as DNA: TGTGCCAGCAGGGGAGTAGCTGTAACCGGGGAGCTGTTTTTT.

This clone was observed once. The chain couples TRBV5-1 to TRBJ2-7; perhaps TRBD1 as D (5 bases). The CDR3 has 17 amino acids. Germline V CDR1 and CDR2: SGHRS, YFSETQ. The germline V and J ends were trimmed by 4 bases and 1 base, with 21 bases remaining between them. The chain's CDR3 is CASSPRKDTHGSYEQYF. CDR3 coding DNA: TGCGCCAGCAGCCCGCGAAAGGACACTCACGGGTCCTACGAGCAGTACTTC.